The 23 T cell receptor beta chains in this list originate from one sample, sequenced in a study of human T cells and chemical hapten exposure. Time point defined: pre-sensitization, week 0. Treatment indicated: therapeutic diphenylcyclopropenone sensitization with weekly scalp DPC. In TCRdb, the RACE reads were re-called with MiXCR into one record per CDR3 protein. In the table there are about 380,000 distinct CDR3 sequences, 5.1% of which are singletons. This sample comprised whole blood, obtained in connection with sensitization to the hapten diphenylcyclopropenone (DPC). Receptor source: a woman aged 45-60 years with alopecia areata. Some clones in this sample may be carry-over from other donors' samples.

There are a few counts of this clonotype. The J gene is TRBJ2-3, the V gene TRBV3-1, with 11 bases aligning to TRBD2. Trimming took 1 base from V and 7 from J; bases not matched to a gene: 7. The CDR3 loop spans 16 amino acids. The germline gives CDR1 LGHDT, CDR2 YNNKEL (reference sequence). The CDR3 bases are TGTGCCAGCAGCCAAGGAACTAGCGGGAGTTTGAATACGCAGTATTTT. This codes for CASSQGTSGSLNTQYF.

This clonotype was recorded a few times. J is TRBJ2-3 and V is TRBV7-8; either TRBD1 or TRBD2 may supply D (5 bases each). Trimming cost V 2 bases and J 3 bases, with 21 bases left between them. The germline V gene has CDR1 SGHVS and CDR2 FQNEAQ. The CDR3 loop spans 18 amino acids. The CDR3 region is CASSLTWRAKRQTDTQYF. The CDR3 coding sequence is TGTGCCAGCAGCTTAACCTGGCGGGCCAAACGACAGACAGATACGCAGTATTTT. Using reference TRBV7-8 and TRBJ2-3 for the parts outside the CDR3, the full variable domain is GAGVSQSPRYKVAKRGQDVALRCDPISGHVSLFWYQQALGQGPEFLTYFQNEAQLDKSGLPSDRFFAERPEGSVSTLKIQRTQQEDSAVYLCASSLTWRAKRQTDTQYFGPGTRLTVL.

This clonotype was detected many times. CDR3 in amino acids: CASSLSGGIAYEQYF. In DNA form, the CDR3 reads TGTGCCAGCAGTTTATCTGGCGGGATAGCCTACGAGCAGTACTTC. The J gene is TRBJ2-7, the V gene TRBV12-3 or TRBV12-4, with a possible D match to TRBD2 (6 bases). The CDR3 has 15 residues. V was pared by 2 bases and J by 2 bases, with 13 bases between.

Only a few counts were recorded for this clonotype. The V gene is TRBV11-2, the J gene TRBJ2-5, with 11 nucleotides matching TRBD1. The CDR3 contains 15 residues. Germline V gives CDR1 SGHAT, CDR2 FQNNGV. The trim removed 5 bases at V and 5 bases at J, leaving 7 bases unmatched. CDR3 sequence (DNA): TGTGCCAGCAGCGGCGGACAGGGGGCGCGGGAGACCCAGTACTTC. This sequence encodes CASSGGQGARETQYF.

This clonotype was counted a few times. The rearrangement uses TRBV29-1 and TRBJ1-2; D possibly corresponds to TRBD1 (5 bases). The V gene's germline CDR1 is SQVTM and CDR2 ANQGSEA. This CDR3 spans 12 amino acids. V shed 8 bases and J shed 2 bases, with 12 bases lying between them. CDR3 coding DNA: TGCAGCTCTGTAGAGGGGAACTATGGCTACACCTTC. Its protein is CSSVEGNYGYTF.

This clonotype was picked up a small number of times. The rearrangement joins TRBV29-1 to TRBJ2-6; 8 bases are a match to TRBD1. The CDR3 is 16 residues long. The germline CDR1 and CDR2 sequences are SQVTM and ANQGSEA. J gave up 0 bases and V 2 bases, and 3 bases lay outside the gene matches. The DNA of the CDR3 is TGCAGCGTTGAACAGGGGGCTAGCTCTGGGGCCAACGTCCTGACTTTC. Translating it yields CSVEQGASSGANVLTF.

This clonotype was seen only a few times. This sequence joins TRBV4-1 and TRBJ2-3; TRBD2 aligns across 12 bases. Germline V gene data show CDR1 as MGHRA and CDR2 as YSYEKL. The V gene end was trimmed by 2 bases and the J gene end by 4 bases; junction bases not matched to a gene: 7. The CDR3 has 17 amino acids. CDR3 nucleotides: TGCGCCAGCAGCCAAAGGCTAGCGGGGGGGGTTCCAGATACGCAGTATTTT. Encoded protein: CASSQRLAGGVPDTQYF.

The CDR3 nucleotides are TGCAGCGTCGCCGGGGGTATTAATCAGCCCCAGCATTTT. Its protein is CSVAGGINQPQHF. The genes are TRBV29-1 and TRBJ1-5, with D maybe TRBD1 (5 bases). Germline-derived CDR1 and CDR2 are SQVTM and ANQGSEA. V lost 6 bases, J lost 4 bases, and 13 bases lay in between. This CDR3 is built from 13 residues.

This clonotype was recorded a few times. The genes are TRBV20-1 and TRBJ1-2; D remains ambiguous. Germline CDR1 reads DFQATT; CDR2 reads SNEGSKA (reference sequence). The CDR3 sequence is 15 residues long. V was trimmed by 0 bases and J by 2 bases, leaving 13 bases between them. CDR3 sequence (DNA): TGCAGTGCTAGAGAGTTTTCGGGCAGGAACTATGGCTACACCTTC. Its translation: CSAREFSGRNYGYTF.

The chain recombines TRBV6-5 with TRBJ2-7; the D gene could be TRBD1 or TRBD2 (5 bases each). The CDR3 loop spans 15 amino acids. V was clipped by 2 bases and J by 7 bases, with 18 bases between them. Per the germline V gene, CDR1 is MNHEY and CDR2 is SVGAGI. CDR3 bases: TGTGCCAGCAGTTACCCGGGACCGACCCCTAGAGAGCAGTACTTC. Translating it yields CASSYPGPTPREQYF.

This clonotype has only a few counts. V gene TRBV11-2 combines with J gene TRBJ2-1, with a weak D call TRBD2 (5 bases). This CDR3 spans 13 amino acids. Per germline, CDR1 SGHAT and CDR2 FQNNGV. The V end was cut by 4 bases, the J end by 9 bases, with 13 bases between. CDR3 DNA sequence: TGTGCCAGCAGCTGGGCGGAGAGGGTTGAGCAGTTCTTC. As protein: CASSWAERVEQFF.

This clonotype was seen repeatedly, ten times or more. The chain uses TRBV21-1 and TRBJ2-3; TRBD1, the D gene given by the table, was not confirmed from the DNA. TRBV21-1 is assigned pseudogene status. CDR3 length: 16 amino acids. The CDR3 sequence: CASSKGPPGGTDTQYF. The DNA of the CDR3 is TGTGCCAGCAGCAAAGGGCCCCCAGGGGGCACAGATACGCAGTATTTT.

This clonotype was recorded many times. This chain links TRBV29-1 with TRBJ2-3; no firm D call. Trimming cost V 4 bases and J 2 bases, with 10 bases left between them. This CDR3 comprises 13 residues. Germline lookup yields CDR1 SQVTM and CDR2 ANQGSEA. CDR3 sequence: CSVVRPYTDTQYF. CDR3 nucleotides: TGCAGCGTTGTACGGCCTTACACAGATACGCAGTATTTT.

This clonotype was counted a few times. The chain joins TRBV27 to TRBJ1-6, with 7 bases aligning to TRBD1. In germline, CDR1 is MNHEY, CDR2 SMNVEV (reference sequence). With 4 bases clipped from V and 7 bases from J, the junction kept 4 bases outside the gene matches. This CDR3 is 14 amino acids long. This chain's CDR3 is CASSSDRTNSPLHF. The CDR3, as DNA: TGTGCCAGCAGTTCGGACAGGACGAATTCACCCCTCCACTTT.

At least ten counts were recorded for this clonotype. The chain couples TRBV29-1 to TRBJ1-1; 7 nucleotides agree with TRBD1. Germline lookup yields CDR1 SQVTM and CDR2 ANQGSEA. Trimming removed 7 bases from V and 4 bases from J; junction bases left unmatched: 6. The CDR3 sequence is 12 residues long. CDR3 coding DNA: TGCAGCGCACGGACAGGCCCCACTGAAGCTTTCTTT. Translating gives CSARTGPTEAFF.

This clonotype was recorded a few times. The chain couples TRBV12-3 or TRBV12-4 to TRBJ1-1; D remains ambiguous. This CDR3 is 11 amino acids long. V shed 2 bases and J shed 11 bases, with 9 bases lying between them. For the CDR3, the DNA is TGTGCCAGCAGTTTACGCCTGAGGGCTTTCTTT. Amino acid sequence: CASSLRLRAFF.

The rearrangement links TRBV7-2 to TRBJ2-2; either TRBD1 or TRBD2 may fit D (5 bases each). The V and J ends lost 1 base and 6 bases respectively, with 9 bases between them. The CDR3 extends over 14 amino acids. The germline V gene has CDR1 SGHTA and CDR2 FQGNSA. DNA of the CDR3: TGTGCCAGCAGCTTAGTGGGGGTCGCCGGGGAGCTGTTTTTT. Its translation is CASSLVGVAGELFF.

The V call is TRBV5-1, the J call TRBJ1-1; TRBD1 matches 7 bases. The germline CDR1 and CDR2 sequences are SGHRS and YFSETQ. The CDR3 sequence is 15 residues long. Germline trimming cut 4 bases from V and 7 bases from J; bases unmatched to any gene: 13. In nucleotides, the CDR3 is TGCGCCAGCAGCGTGCGTACAGGGGACGGTGGTGAAGCTTTCTTT. Translating gives CASSVRTGDGGEAFF.

The table lists this clonotype with a few counts. The chain links TRBV20-1 to TRBJ2-3; D not certain. This CDR3 has 16 residues. Trimming removed 1 base at V and 2 bases at J, with 16 bases between. Germline-derived CDR1 and CDR2 are DFQATT and SNEGSKA (reference sequence). The chain's CDR3 is CSARAPLASYTDTQYF. The CDR3 nucleotides read TGCAGTGCTAGAGCCCCCCTGGCCAGTTACACAGATACGCAGTATTTT.

This clonotype showed up many times. The chain combines TRBV20-1 with TRBJ2-7, with D maybe TRBD2 (6 bases). The V gene's germline CDR1 is DFQATT and CDR2 SNEGSKA (reference sequence). V lost 6 bases and J 0 bases, leaving 12 bases between the germline ends. The CDR3 contains 13 residues. This CDR3 reads CSARLGGSYEQYF. Written as DNA, the CDR3 is TGCAGTGCCCGACTAGGCGGCTCCTACGAGCAGTACTTC.

The table lists this clonotype with many counts. The V gene is TRBV7-9, the J gene TRBJ2-1; D is uncertain. The V gene lost 1 base and the J gene lost 10 bases, with 11 bases spanning the gap. The CDR3 has 13 residues. Per the germline V gene, CDR1 is SEHNR and CDR2 is FQNEAQ (reference sequence). The CDR3 loop is CASSLEYGEEQFF. CDR3 bases: TGTGCCAGCAGCTTAGAGTATGGAGAGGAGCAGTTCTTC. The variable domain in full, completed from reference TRBV7-9 and TRBJ2-1, reads DTGVSQNPRHKITKRGQNVTFRCDPISEHNRLYWYRQTLGQGPEFLTYFQNEAQLEKSRLLSDRFSAERPKGSFSTLEIQRTEQGDSAMYLCASSLEYGEEQFFGPGTRLTVL.

This clonotype was counted many times. The genes are TRBV3-1 and TRBJ2-3; 7 nucleotides agree with TRBD2. The length of the CDR3 is 15 residues. Unmatched junction bases numbered 6, after V lost 1 base and J lost 5 bases. Germline V gene data show CDR1 as LGHDT and CDR2 as YNNKEL (reference sequence). The CDR3 here is CASSQGGSQKDTQYF. The CDR3, as DNA: TGTGCCAGCAGCCAAGGCGGGAGCCAGAAAGATACGCAGTATTTT.

This clonotype has just a few counts. This rearrangement joins TRBV20-1 to TRBJ2-4; 10 nucleotides line up with TRBD2. The germline gives CDR1 DFQATT, CDR2 SNEGSKA (reference sequence). V lost 5 bases to trimming and J lost 1 base; unmatched junction nucleotides: 5. The CDR3 runs to 15 residues. The CDR3 here is CSALGGLAAKNIQYF. In DNA, the CDR3 is TGCAGTGCTCTGGGGGGACTAGCGGCCAAAAACATTCAGTACTTC.